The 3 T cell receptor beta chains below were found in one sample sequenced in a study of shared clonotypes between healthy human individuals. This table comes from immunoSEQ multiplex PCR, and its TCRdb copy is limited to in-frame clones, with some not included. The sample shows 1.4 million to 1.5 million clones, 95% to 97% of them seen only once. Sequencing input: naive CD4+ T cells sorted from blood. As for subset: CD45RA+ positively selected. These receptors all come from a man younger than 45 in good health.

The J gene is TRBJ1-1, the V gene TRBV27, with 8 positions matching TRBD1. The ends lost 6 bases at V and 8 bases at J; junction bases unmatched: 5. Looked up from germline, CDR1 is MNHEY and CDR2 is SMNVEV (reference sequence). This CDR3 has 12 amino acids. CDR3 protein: CASRRQGTEAFF. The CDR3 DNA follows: TGTGCCAGCAGGAGACAGGGGACCGAAGCTTTCTTT.

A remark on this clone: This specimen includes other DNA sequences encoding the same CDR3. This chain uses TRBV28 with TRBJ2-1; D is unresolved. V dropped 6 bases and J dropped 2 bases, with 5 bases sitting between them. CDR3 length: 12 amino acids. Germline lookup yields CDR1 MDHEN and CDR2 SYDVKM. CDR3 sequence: CASSPPYNEQFF. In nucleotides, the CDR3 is TGTGCCAGCAGCCCTCCCTACAATGAGCAGTTCTTC.

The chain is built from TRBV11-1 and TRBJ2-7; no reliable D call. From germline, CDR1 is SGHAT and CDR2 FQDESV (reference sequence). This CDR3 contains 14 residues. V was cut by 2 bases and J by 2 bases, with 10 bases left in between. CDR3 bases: TGTGCCAGCAGCTTATCTGTCGAAACCTACGAGCAGTACTTC. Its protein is CASSLSVETYEQYF.